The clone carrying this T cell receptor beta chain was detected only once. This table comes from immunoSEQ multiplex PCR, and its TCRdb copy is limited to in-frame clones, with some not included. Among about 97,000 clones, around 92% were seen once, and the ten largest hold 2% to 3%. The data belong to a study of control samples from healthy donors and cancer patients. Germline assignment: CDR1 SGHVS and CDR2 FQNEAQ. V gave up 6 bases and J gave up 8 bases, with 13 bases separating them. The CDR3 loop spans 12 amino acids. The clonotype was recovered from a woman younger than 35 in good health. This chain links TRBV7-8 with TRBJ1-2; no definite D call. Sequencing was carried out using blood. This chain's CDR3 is CASSPRVSGYTF. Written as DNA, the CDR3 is TGTGCCAGCAGTCCAAGGGTGTCCGGCTACACCTTC.